This T cell receptor (beta chain) was sequenced during a study of blood T cell repertoires in COVID-19. Whole-study context: Samples came from the United States, Italy and Spain, spanning acute and convalescent COVID-19.

TCRdb keeps only in-frame clones here, not all; method: immunoSEQ multiplex PCR. The repertoire holds 250,000 to 350,000 clones, approximately 86% seen once, with around 3.7% in the top ten. This CDR3 spans 14 amino acids. Germline V gene sequence: CDR1 KGHDR, CDR2 SFDVKD. V lost 2 bases and J lost 5, with 10 bases in between. This TCR was recovered from a woman in her forties or fifties with active or convalescent COVID-19. The sample taken for sequencing was peripheral blood. The chain combines TRBV24-1 with TRBJ2-3; D is ambiguous. This CDR3 is CATSDSLAGDTQYF. The CDR3 nucleotides read TGTGCCACCAGTGATTCTTTGGCAGGAGATACGCAGTATTTT.